This section outlines one T cell receptor (beta chain) sequence together with its context. What it recognizes is unknown. The method was immunoSEQ multiplex PCR; TCRdb's version includes in-frame clones alone and lacks a portion of them. In the table there are some 1,100,000 clones, approximately 80% of which are singletons. These data come from a study of shared clonotypes between healthy human individuals. Study details: Researchers assigned three CD4 naive, three CD4 memory, two CD8 naive and one CD8 memory plate to each donor. Study-level points and caveats: Non-shared clonotypes showed lower generation probabilities than clonotypes common to all four donors. It was the few donors that limited the genetic and exposure-history diversity represented.

The CDR3 consists of 11 residues. Germline V gene sequence: CDR1 SGHDT, CDR2 YYEEEE. V lost 4 bases and J 3 bases, leaving 3 bases between the germline ends. This receptor was taken from a young man in good health. Some clones in this sample may be carry-over from other donors' samples. The sample was memory CD4+ T cells from PBMCs. Specified subset: CD45RA-negative fraction. The chain couples TRBV5-6 to TRBJ2-3; the D is unclear. The DNA of the CDR3 is TGTGCCAGCAGCCAAACAGATACGCAGTATTTT. Residues: CASSQTDTQYF.